This is a list of T cell receptor beta chains from one sample in a study of blood T cell repertoires in COVID-19. Clones were sequenced by immunoSEQ multiplex PCR, and TCRdb holds only the in-frame ones, with some missing. This sample has about 58,000 clones; approximately 84% occur once, and the top ten carry approximately 8.9%. The sample was peripheral blood. All receptors derive from a man at least 80 years old with COVID-19, enrolled during active disease. CDR3s include the opening cysteine and the closing phenylalanine or tryptophan. D genes are given only for firm matches. Some rows have no size entry. The others give once, few or many, or a class for an expanded clone.

abundance	v_gene	j_gene	d_gene	CDR3nt	CDR3aa
NA	TRBV5-1	TRBJ1-6	TRBD1	TGCGCCAGCAGCTCCGGGACAGCGGAAGGTTCACCCCTCCACTTT	CASSSGTAEGSPLHF
few	TRBV19	TRBJ1-5	TRBD1	TGTGCCAGTAGTATAGATCGGACAGGGGACCATCAGCCCCAGCATTTT	CASSIDRTGDHQPQHF
few	TRBV3-1/TRBV3-2	TRBJ2-2	NA	TGTGCCAGCAGCCAGGGTCGTCTAGACAACACCGGGGAGCTGTTTTTT	CASSQGRLDNTGELFF
NA	TRBV19	TRBJ2-5	TRBD2	TGTGCCAGTAGTGGGGGGTGGGCTAGCGGGAGAGACGAGACCCAGTACTTC	CASSGGWASGRDETQYF
few	TRBV27	TRBJ1-6	NA	TGTGCCAGCAGTCGTGGACAGATAAATTCACCCCTCCACTTT	CASSRGQINSPLHF
once	TRBV7-9	TRBJ2-3	TRBD1	TGTGCCAGCAGCTTCAGACAGGGTAGCACAGATACGCAGTATTTT	CASSFRQGSTDTQYF
NA	TRBV30	TRBJ1-3	NA	TGTGCCTGGGCCGTGACGGCGGTAGCTGGAAACACCATATATTTT	CAWAVTAVAGNTIYF
medium-sized	TRBV6-5	TRBJ1-5	NA	TGTGCCAGCAGCCGCGGGGGAAAGGGCAATCAGCCCCAGCATTTT	CASSRGGKGNQPQHF
NA	TRBV24-1	TRBJ1-5	TRBD1	TGTGCCACCAGTGAGACAGGGGTGGCTTATCAGCCCCAGCATTTT	CATSETGVAYQPQHF
NA	TRBV29-1	TRBJ2-3	NA	TGCAGCGTTGGTAGGGGCGATACGCAGTATTTT	CSVGRGDTQYF
NA	TRBV11-3	TRBJ2-1	NA	TGTGCCAGCAGCTTAGCCCGAGGAGGCGATGAGCAGTTCTTC	CASSLARGGDEQFF
NA	TRBV3-1/TRBV3-2	TRBJ1-1	NA	TGTGCCAGCAGCCAGACAGGTTCCAGAGTTTTCTTT	CASSQTGSRVFF
NA	TRBV29-1	TRBJ1-2	TRBD1	TGCAGCGTTGCGTTGACAGGGGACTATGGCTACACCTTC	CSVALTGDYGYTF
NA	TRBV18	TRBJ1-5	TRBD1	TGTGCCAGCTCACCCGACAGGGCGGAAAATCAGCCCCAGCATTTT	CASSPDRAENQPQHF
NA	TRBV6-1	TRBJ1-2	NA	TGTGCCAGCAGTGAAATGGGGGCTTTGGATGGCTACACCTTC	CASSEMGALDGYTF
NA	TRBV7-2	TRBJ1-6	TRBD1	TGTGCCAGCAGCCGGACAGGGGGCGGTGGAAATTCACCCCTCCACTTT	CASSRTGGGGNSPLHF
NA	TRBV5-8	TRBJ2-1	TRBD2	TGTGCCAGCAGCGCCGCGACTAGCGGGACCCCATCCTACAATGAGCAGTTCTTC	CASSAATSGTPSYNEQFF
once	TRBV7-2	TRBJ2-1	TRBD2	TGTGCCAGCAGCCTAGACGGTGCTAGCGGGGGGGCGTACAATGAGCAGTTCTTC	CASSLDGASGGAYNEQFF
NA	TRBV19	TRBJ2-5	TRBD2	TGTGCCAGTAAAACGGCTAGCGGGATGCAAGAGACCCAGTACTTC	CASKTASGMQETQYF
NA	TRBV24-1	TRBJ2-7	TRBD2	TGTGCCACCAGTGAGCGGGGGGCCGGCACGAGAGGAGAAGAGCAGTACTTC	CATSERGAGTRGEEQYF
NA	TRBV10-2	TRBJ1-2	TRBD1	TGCGCCAGCAGTGATTCCAGGGGGCGGTCGGCTGGCTACACCTTC	CASSDSRGRSAGYTF
NA	TRBV3-1/TRBV3-2	TRBJ2-4	NA	TGTGCCAGCAGCCAAGGCTTAGAGGGAGCCAAAAACATTCAGTACTTC	CASSQGLEGAKNIQYF
once	TRBV7-6	TRBJ1-3	NA	TGTGCCAGCAGTGACGAGGGTGAGGCTGGAAACACCATATATTTT	CASSDEGEAGNTIYF
NA	TRBV18	TRBJ1-6	NA	TGTGCCAGCTCACCACCAGGGGATTCACCCCTCCACTTT	CASSPPGDSPLHF
NA	TRBV5-1	TRBJ2-1	TRBD2	TGCGCCAGCAGCGGGACTAGCGGGAGACAGGGTGAGCAGTTCTTC	CASSGTSGRQGEQFF
NA	TRBV19	TRBJ1-1	NA	TGTGCCAGTAGTCCGAGAGGCGAAAACACTGAAGCTTTCTTT	CASSPRGENTEAFF
NA	TRBV7-2	TRBJ1-4	NA	TGTGCCAGCAGCTTAGCGCTACTCAACAATGAAAAACTGTTTTTT	CASSLALLNNEKLFF
NA	TRBV19	TRBJ1-1	NA	TGTGCCAGTAGTGCACGACTTAACACTGAAGCTTTCTTT	CASSARLNTEAFF
NA	TRBV5-1	TRBJ2-2	TRBD1	TGCGCCAGCAGCGACGGACAGGGCACCGGGGAGCTGTTTTTT	CASSDGQGTGELFF
NA	TRBV7-9	TRBJ1-6	TRBD1	TGTGCCGCAGGGGGGAATTCGTTGAATTCACCCCTCCACTTT	CAAGGNSLNSPLHF
NA	TRBV3-1/TRBV3-2	TRBJ2-3	TRBD2	TGTGCCAGCGGGGATAGCGGGGGGACAGATACGCAGTATTTT	CASGDSGGTDTQYF
NA	TRBV6-2/TRBV6-3	TRBJ1-6	TRBD1	TGTGCCAGCAGCTCCCCGGGACAGGGCGATTCACCCCTCCACTTT	CASSSPGQGDSPLHF
NA	TRBV4-3	TRBJ2-3	TRBD2	TGCGCCAGCAGCCACCTCACCGGGACTAGCGCGGCAGATACGCAGTATTTT	CASSHLTGTSAADTQYF
NA	TRBV29-1	TRBJ2-5	NA	TGCAGCGTTGAAGATCCGGGGTTTTACGAGACCCAGTACTTC	CSVEDPGFYETQYF
few	TRBV27	TRBJ1-4	TRBD1	TGTGCCAGCAGTTCCGGGACAGGGCGGGAAAAACTGTTTTTT	CASSSGTGREKLFF
NA	TRBV28	TRBJ2-2	TRBD1	TGTGCCAGCGGGTTGTCCATCCGGGACAGGGGGCCGGCCAGGGGGGAGCTGTTTTTT	CASGLSIRDRGPARGELFF